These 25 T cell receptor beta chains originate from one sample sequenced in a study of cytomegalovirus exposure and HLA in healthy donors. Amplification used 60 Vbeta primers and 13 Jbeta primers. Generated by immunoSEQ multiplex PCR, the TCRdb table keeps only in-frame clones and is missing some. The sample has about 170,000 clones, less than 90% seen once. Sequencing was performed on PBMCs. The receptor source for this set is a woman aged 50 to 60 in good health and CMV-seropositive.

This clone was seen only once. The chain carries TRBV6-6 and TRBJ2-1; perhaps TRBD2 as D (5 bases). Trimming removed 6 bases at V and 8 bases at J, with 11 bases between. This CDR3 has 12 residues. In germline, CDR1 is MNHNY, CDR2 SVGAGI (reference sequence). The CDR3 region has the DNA TGTGCCAGCAGCTCAGCGGCTTATGAGCAGTTCTTC. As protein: CASSSAAYEQFF.

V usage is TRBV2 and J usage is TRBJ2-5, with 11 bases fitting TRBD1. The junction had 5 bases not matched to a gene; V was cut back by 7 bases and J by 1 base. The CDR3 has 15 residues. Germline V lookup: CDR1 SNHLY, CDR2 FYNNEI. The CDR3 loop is CASMDRGLSQETQYF. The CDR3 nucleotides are TGTGCCAGCATGGACAGGGGGCTTTCCCAAGAGACCCAGTACTTC.

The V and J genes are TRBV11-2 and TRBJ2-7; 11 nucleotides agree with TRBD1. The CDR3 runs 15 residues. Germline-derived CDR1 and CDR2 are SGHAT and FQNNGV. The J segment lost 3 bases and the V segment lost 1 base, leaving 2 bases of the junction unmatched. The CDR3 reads CASSLGGTGGYEQYF. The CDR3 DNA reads TGTGCCAGCAGCTTAGGTGGGACAGGGGGCTACGAGCAGTACTTC.

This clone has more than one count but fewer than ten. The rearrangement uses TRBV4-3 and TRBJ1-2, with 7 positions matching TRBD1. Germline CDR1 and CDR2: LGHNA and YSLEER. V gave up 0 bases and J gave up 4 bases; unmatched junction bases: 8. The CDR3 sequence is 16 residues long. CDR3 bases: TGCGCCAGCAGCCAAGAACCCAGGGGGACTGGCTATGGCTACACCTTC. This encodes CASSQEPRGTGYGYTF.

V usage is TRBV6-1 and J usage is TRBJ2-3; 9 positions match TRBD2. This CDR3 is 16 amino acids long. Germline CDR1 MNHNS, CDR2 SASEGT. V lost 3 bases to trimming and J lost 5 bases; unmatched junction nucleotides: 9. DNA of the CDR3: TGTGCCAGCAGTGACCCGGGACTAGCAACTAGAGATACGCAGTATTTT. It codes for CASSDPGLATRDTQYF.

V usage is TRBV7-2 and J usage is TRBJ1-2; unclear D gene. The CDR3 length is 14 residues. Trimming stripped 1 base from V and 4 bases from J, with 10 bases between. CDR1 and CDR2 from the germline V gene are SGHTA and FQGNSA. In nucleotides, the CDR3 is TGTGCCAGCAGCTTAGGGGCAGCTTCCTATGGCTACACCTTC. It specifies CASSLGAASYGYTF.

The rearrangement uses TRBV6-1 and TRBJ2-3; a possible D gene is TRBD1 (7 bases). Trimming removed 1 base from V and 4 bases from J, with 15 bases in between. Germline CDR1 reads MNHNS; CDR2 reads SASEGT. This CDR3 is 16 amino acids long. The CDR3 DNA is TGTGCCAGCAGTGAAGGGCCAGGGGGACTCCCAGATACGCAGTATTTT. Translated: CASSEGPGGLPDTQYF.

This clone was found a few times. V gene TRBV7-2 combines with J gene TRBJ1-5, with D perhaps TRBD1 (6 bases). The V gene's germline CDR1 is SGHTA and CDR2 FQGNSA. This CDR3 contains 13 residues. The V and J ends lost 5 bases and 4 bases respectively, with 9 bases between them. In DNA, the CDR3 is TGTGCCAGCAGCCCAGGGGCTAATCAGCCCCAGCATTTT. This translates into CASSPGANQPQHF.

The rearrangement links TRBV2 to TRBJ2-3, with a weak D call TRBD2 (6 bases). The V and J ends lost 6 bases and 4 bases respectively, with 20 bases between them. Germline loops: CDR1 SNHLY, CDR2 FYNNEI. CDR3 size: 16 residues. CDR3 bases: TGTGCCAGCAGCCCGGGACTCCCTGCAAGCGCAGATACGCAGTATTTT. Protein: CASSPGLPASADTQYF.

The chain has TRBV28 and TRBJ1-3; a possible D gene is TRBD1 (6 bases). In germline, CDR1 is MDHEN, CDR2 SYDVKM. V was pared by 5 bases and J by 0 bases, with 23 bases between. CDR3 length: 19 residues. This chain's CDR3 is CASSPRGNVMDRSGNTIYF. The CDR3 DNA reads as TGTGCCAGCAGTCCCAGGGGTAACGTGATGGACCGCTCTGGAAACACCATATATTTT. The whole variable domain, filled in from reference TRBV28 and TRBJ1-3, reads DVKVTQSSRYLVKRTGEKVFLECVQDMDHENMFWYRQDPGLGLRLIYFSYDVKMKEKGDIPEGYSVSREKKERFSLILESASTNQTSMYLCASSPRGNVMDRSGNTIYFGEGSWLTVV.

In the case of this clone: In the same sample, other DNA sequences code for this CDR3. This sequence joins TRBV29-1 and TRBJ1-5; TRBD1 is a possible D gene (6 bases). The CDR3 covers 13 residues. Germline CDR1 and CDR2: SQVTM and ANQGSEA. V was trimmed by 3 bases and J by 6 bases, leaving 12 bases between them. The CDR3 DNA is TGCAGCGTTGATGGAGGGGGGGGTCAGCCCCAGCATTTT. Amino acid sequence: CSVDGGGGQPQHF.

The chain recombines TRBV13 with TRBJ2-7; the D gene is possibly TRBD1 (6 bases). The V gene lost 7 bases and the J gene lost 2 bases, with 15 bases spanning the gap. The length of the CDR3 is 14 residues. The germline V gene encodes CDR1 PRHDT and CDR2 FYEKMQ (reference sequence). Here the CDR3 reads CASTATGQTYEQYF. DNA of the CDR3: TGTGCCAGCACCGCGACAGGCCAGACCTACGAGCAGTACTTC. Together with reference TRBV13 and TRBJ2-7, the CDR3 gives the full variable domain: AAGVIQSPRHLIKEKRETATLKCYPIPRHDTVYWYQQGPGQDPQFLISFYEKMQSDKGSIPDRFSAQQFSDYHSELNMSSLELGDSALYFCASTATGQTYEQYFGPGTRLTVT.

The CDR3 loop reads CSVEGQGGHYEQYF. For the CDR3, the DNA is TGCAGCGTTGAAGGACAGGGGGGGCATTACGAGCAGTACTTC. The rearrangement joins TRBV29-1 to TRBJ2-7; 9 bases match TRBD1. CDR1 and CDR2 from the germline V gene are SQVTM and ANQGSEA. The V segment lost 1 base and the J segment 4 bases; nucleotides outside the gene matches: 5. This CDR3 has 14 amino acids.

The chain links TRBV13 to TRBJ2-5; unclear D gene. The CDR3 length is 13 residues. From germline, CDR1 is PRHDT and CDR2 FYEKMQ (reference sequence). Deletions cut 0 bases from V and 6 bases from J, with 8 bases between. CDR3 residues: CASSLGELQTQYF. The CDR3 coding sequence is TGTGCCAGCAGCTTAGGCGAGCTCCAGACCCAGTACTTC.

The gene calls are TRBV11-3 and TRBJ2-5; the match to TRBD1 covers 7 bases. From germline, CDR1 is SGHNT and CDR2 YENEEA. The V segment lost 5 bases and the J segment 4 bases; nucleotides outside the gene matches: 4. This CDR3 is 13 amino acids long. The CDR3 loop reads CASSPGTVETQYF. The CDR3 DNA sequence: TGTGCCAGCAGCCCTGGGACAGTAGAGACCCAGTACTTC.

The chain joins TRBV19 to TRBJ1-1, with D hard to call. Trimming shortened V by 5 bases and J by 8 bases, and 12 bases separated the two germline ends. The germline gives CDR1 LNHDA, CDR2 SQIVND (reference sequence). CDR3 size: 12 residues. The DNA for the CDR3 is TGTGCCAGTAGTTACACGGCGGGGGAAGCTTTCTTT. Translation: CASSYTAGEAFF.

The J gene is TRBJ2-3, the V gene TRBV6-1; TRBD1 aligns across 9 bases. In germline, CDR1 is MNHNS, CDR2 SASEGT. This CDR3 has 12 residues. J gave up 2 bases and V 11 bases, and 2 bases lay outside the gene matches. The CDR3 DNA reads TGTGCCGGGGACAGGGACACAGATACGCAGTATTTT. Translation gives CAGDRDTDTQYF.

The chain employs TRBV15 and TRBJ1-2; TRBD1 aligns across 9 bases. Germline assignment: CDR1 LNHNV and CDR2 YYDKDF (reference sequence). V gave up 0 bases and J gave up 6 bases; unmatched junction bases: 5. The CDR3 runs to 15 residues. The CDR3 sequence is CATSRDPGQGHGYTF. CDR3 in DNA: TGTGCCACCAGCAGAGATCCGGGACAGGGTCATGGCTACACCTTC.

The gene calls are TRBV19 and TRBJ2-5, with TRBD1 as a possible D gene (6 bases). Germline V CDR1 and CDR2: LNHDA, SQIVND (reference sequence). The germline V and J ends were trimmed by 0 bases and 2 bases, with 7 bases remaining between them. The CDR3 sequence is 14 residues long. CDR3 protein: CASSIEDSQETQYF. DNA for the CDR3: TGTGCCAGTAGTATAGAGGACAGTCAAGAGACCCAGTACTTC.

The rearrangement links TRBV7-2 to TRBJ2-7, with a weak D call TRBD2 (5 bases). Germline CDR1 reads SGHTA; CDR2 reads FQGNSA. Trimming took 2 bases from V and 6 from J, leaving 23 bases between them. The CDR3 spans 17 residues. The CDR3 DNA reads TGTGCCAGCAGCTTACGGGGTCTAGCCCTCTTTACGATCGAGCAGTACTTC. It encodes CASSLRGLALFTIEQYF. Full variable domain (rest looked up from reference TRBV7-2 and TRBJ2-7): GAGVSQSPSNKVTEKGKDVELRCDPISGHTALYWYRQSLGQGLEFLIYFQGNSAPDKSGLPSDRFSAERTGGSVSTLTIQRTQQEDSAVYLCASSLRGLALFTIEQYFGPGTRLTVT.

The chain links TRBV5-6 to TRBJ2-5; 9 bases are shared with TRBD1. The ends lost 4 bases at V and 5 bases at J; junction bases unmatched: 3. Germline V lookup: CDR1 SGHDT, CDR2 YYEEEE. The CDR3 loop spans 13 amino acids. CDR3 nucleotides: TGTGCCAGCAGCCGTGACAGGGGGGAGACCCAGTACTTC. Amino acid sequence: CASSRDRGETQYF.

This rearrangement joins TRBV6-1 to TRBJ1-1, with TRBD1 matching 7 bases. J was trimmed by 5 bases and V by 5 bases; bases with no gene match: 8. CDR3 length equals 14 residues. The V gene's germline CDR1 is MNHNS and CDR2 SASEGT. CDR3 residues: CASSKNRGWTEAFF. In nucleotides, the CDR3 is TGTGCCAGCAGTAAGAACAGGGGTTGGACTGAAGCTTTCTTT.

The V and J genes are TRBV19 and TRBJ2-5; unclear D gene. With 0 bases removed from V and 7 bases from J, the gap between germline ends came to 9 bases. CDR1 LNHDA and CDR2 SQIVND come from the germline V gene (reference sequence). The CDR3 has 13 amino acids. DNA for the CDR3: TGTGCCAGTAGTATAGATCAGGTGGGGACCCAGTACTTC. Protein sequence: CASSIDQVGTQYF.

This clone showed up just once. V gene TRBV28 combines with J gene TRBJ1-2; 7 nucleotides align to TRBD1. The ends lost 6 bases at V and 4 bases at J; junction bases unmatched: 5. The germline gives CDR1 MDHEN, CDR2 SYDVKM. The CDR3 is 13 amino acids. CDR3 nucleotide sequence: TGTGCCAGCAGGCTGACAGGGTCCTATGGCTACACCTTC. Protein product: CASRLTGSYGYTF.

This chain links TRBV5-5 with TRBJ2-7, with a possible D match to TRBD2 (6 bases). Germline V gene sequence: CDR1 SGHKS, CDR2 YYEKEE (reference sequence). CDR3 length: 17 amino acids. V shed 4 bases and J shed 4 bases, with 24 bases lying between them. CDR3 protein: CASSGVVSGEVRYEQYF. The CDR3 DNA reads TGTGCCAGCAGCGGCGTAGTCTCGGGAGAAGTGAGGTACGAGCAGTACTTC.